A selection of T cell receptor beta chains follows, all from one sample in a study of blood T cell repertoires in COVID-19. Here immunoSEQ multiplex PCR was the method, and the copy in TCRdb shows in-frame clones only, minus some. This table holds approximately 450,000 clones, approximately 90% found once. Sequencing was performed on peripheral blood. The receptors were sampled from a woman in her twenties or thirties with acute or convalescent COVID-19. Both conserved end residues are trimmed from each CDR3. The D gene is left open where the match is weak.

j_gene,d_gene,v_gene,CDR3aa
TRBJ1-3,-,TRBV29-1,SARSGSGNTIY
TRBJ2-7,TRBD1,TRBV30,AWSRIKGQGMDEQY
TRBJ1-1,-,TRBV5-6,ASSRQGGAATEAF
TRBJ2-1,TRBD1,TRBV7-9,ASSSSRQGTYNEQF
TRBJ2-1,TRBD2,TRBV11-3,ASSQTSGGAREQF
TRBJ2-5,TRBD2,TRBV7-3,ASSASGGKETQY
TRBJ2-6,-,TRBV19,ASSIIAGANVLT
TRBJ1-4,-,TRBV2,ASTQRGEKLF
TRBJ1-5,-,TRBV30,AWSVPGQYSNQPQH
TRBJ2-7,-,TRBV21-1,ASSKIFRVDEQY
TRBJ2-1,TRBD2,TRBV4-1,ASSARQGLAPF
TRBJ2-3,-,TRBV7-8,ASSLRGGNVGSSTDTQY
TRBJ2-7,-,TRBV10-3,AISGSGVGEQY
TRBJ2-1,-,TRBV3-1/TRBV3-2,ASSQDLRGVQF
TRBJ2-2,-,TRBV7-3,ASSLSTGAGELF
TRBJ1-5,-,TRBV6-5,ASSYSLNQPQH
TRBJ1-3,TRBD1,TRBV20-1,SASRDRISGNTIY
TRBJ1-1,-,TRBV11-2,ASSPVGIGEAF
TRBJ2-3,-,TRBV18,ASSRADARSEDTQY
TRBJ2-7,TRBD2,TRBV6-1,ASRTSGSSYEQY
TRBJ2-2,TRBD1,TRBV7-3,ASSLLGQGASEELF
TRBJ2-2,TRBD2,TRBV7-2,ASSAIRLAGSHGELF
TRBJ2-1,-,TRBV5-6,ASSLLDNEQF
TRBJ2-1,-,TRBV28,ASSSRRRKPEQF
TRBJ2-2,TRBD1,TRBV27,ASSSGQGATGELF